The rows below give T cell receptor beta chains drawn from one sample of a study of blood T cells in healthy people across ages. One entry per CDR3 protein results from TCRdb running MiXCR on the 5' RACE reads. The sample holds 700,000 to 900,000 distinct CDR3 sequences, less than 70% seen once. Specimen: blood. Source of these receptors: a man at least 80 years old in good health. Each CDR3 is given with its conserved first and last residue. The D gene is left open where the match is weak. Expanded clones get a size class; other rows say once, few or many, or leave the size out.

j_call clone_size v_call d_call cdr3_nt cdr3_aa
TRBJ1-1 - TRBV12-3/TRBV12-4 - TGTGCCAGCAGTTTAGTGTCTGGTAGGAACACTGAAGCTTTCTTT CASSLVSGRNTEAFF
TRBJ1-2 - TRBV4-2 - TGTGCCAGCAGTAGTGCAGGGTCGATGATTGGCTACACCTTC CASSSAGSMIGYTF
TRBJ2-5 - TRBV5-1 - TGCGCCAGCAGCTTGGAGGACACCCTCAATGAGCAGTACTTC CASSLEDTLNEQYF
TRBJ2-7 few TRBV4-2 - TGTGCCAGCAGCCCAAGCGTATCGACCCCCTACGAGCAGTACTTC CASSPSVSTPYEQYF
TRBJ2-5 - TRBV24-1 - TGTGCCACCGCAAAGGACGCGTCGGAGACCCAGTACTTC CATAKDASETQYF
TRBJ2-7 - TRBV5-1 - TGCGCCAGCAGCTTGGACGGCAATAGGCAGTACTTC CASSLDGNRQYF
TRBJ2-1 - TRBV7-9 - TGTGCCAGCAGCTTCCCAGGAGCTATCGAGGAGGGTGAGCAGTTCTTC CASSFPGAIEEGEQFF
TRBJ2-3 - TRBV9 TRBD2 TGTGCCAGCAGCGAGAGGCTAGCGGGGGCCCCGGGGGATACGCAGTATTTT CASSERLAGAPGDTQYF
TRBJ1-2 - TRBV7-9 - TGTGCCAGCAGCGTAGGGGCAGGGTCCTATGGCTACACCTTC CASSVGAGSYGYTF
TRBJ2-3 - TRBV20-1 - TGCAGTGCTAGAGGGGCGCCCGGAGGCACAGATACGCAGTATTTT CSARGAPGGTDTQYF
TRBJ2-7 - TRBV29-1 TRBD1 TGCAGCGTTGGGAGCACCAGGGGGGAGCAGTACTTC CSVGSTRGEQYF
TRBJ2-3 once TRBV29-1 - TGCAGCGTTGACAGGGGTACCAGAGACGCGTATTTT CSVDRGTRDAYF
TRBJ2-7 - TRBV2 - TGTGCCAGCAGTGGAGCAGGCTACGAGCAGTACTTC CASSGAGYEQYF
TRBJ2-1 few TRBV10-3 - TGTGCCATCAGTGAGGGGGCCGGGAGCTCCTACAATGAGCAGTTCTTC CAISEGAGSSYNEQFF
TRBJ2-5 few TRBV14 TRBD2 TGTGCCAGCAGCCCGGAGGTAGCGGGAGGGACCCAGTACTTC CASSPEVAGGTQYF
TRBJ2-4 few TRBV29-1 TRBD2 TGCAGCGTGAGGGTGGGGGGGGATAAGCAGTACTTC CSVRVGGDKQYF
TRBJ2-5 - TRBV6-5 - TGTGCCAGCAGTTACTCCGGGAAGGGTCGGGGCGGGACGCAAGAGACCCAGTACTTC CASSYSGKGRGGTQETQYF
TRBJ1-2 few TRBV7-2 TRBD1 TGTGCCAGCAGCCAGACAGGGAACTATGGCTACACCTTC CASSQTGNYGYTF
TRBJ2-5 - TRBV5-1 TRBD2 TGCGCCAGCAGCCCGGGACTAGCGCTCGCAGAGACCCAGTACTTC CASSPGLALAETQYF
TRBJ2-3 few TRBV6-4 - TGTGCCAGCAGTGAAGGTGGATTGGGGCACAGATACGCGTATTTT CASSEGGLGHRYAYF
TRBJ2-1 - TRBV15 - TGTGCCACCTCCGGGGCTGCCGGGGGTGAGCAGTTCTTC CATSGAAGGEQFF
TRBJ2-7 - TRBV20-1 - TGCAGTGCTAGAGCAAAAGCTAGATACGAGCAGTACTTC CSARAKARYEQYF
TRBJ2-5 - TRBV29-1 TRBD1 TGCAGCGCGAAGACAGGGGGCATGGAGACCCAGTACTTC CSAKTGGMETQYF
TRBJ2-3 - TRBV28 TRBD2 TGTGCCAGCGGCCCGGGGGGGTTCCCAGGCACAGATACGCAGTATTTT CASGPGGFPGTDTQYF
TRBJ2-1 - TRBV5-1 TRBD2 TGCGCCAGCAGCTTGGGAACCGGGACTAGCGGACACAATGAGCAGTTCTTC CASSLGTGTSGHNEQFF
TRBJ2-3 - TRBV5-1 TRBD2 TGCGCCAGCAGCTTGGCTCTCATTGGGCTAGCGGGAACCGATACGCAGTATTTT CASSLALIGLAGTDTQYF
TRBJ2-5 - TRBV28 TRBD2 TGTGCCAGCAGTTTATTTAGCGGGCCAGCCCAAGAGACCCAGTACTTC CASSLFSGPAQETQYF
TRBJ1-6 - TRBV19 - TGTGCCAGTAGTTCTCGGCGACCTCATAATTCACCCCTCCACTTT CASSSRRPHNSPLHF
TRBJ2-7 - TRBV29-1 TRBD2 TGCAGCGTCGTTAGCGGGAGCAACGAGCAGTACTTC CSVVSGSNEQYF
TRBJ2-7 few TRBV7-7 - TGTGCTAGCAGCCCCGCGGCAGGCGACTACGAGCAGTACTTC CASSPAAGDYEQYF
TRBJ2-2 - TRBV4-2 - TGTGCCAGCAGGGTCGGCGGCGGGTTCGACACCGGGGAGCTGTTTTTT CASRVGGGFDTGELFF
TRBJ2-1 few TRBV13 - TGTGCCAGCAGCTTTAGGCCCCCAGGGAGCTCCTACAATGAGCAGTTCTTC CASSFRPPGSSYNEQFF
TRBJ2-1 few TRBV7-9 TRBD1 TGTGCCAGCAGCCTAAGACAGGGTGGCTCCTACAATGAGCAGTTCTTC CASSLRQGGSYNEQFF
TRBJ1-4 few TRBV9 - TGTGCCAGCAGCGGAGAGTGGGGGCCTAATGAAAAACTGTTTTTT CASSGEWGPNEKLFF
TRBJ2-5 - TRBV20-1 - TGCAGTGCTAGAGCCGGGGGCCTGGAGACCCAGTACTTC CSARAGGLETQYF
TRBJ2-4 - TRBV27 TRBD2 TGTGCCAGCAGTCCCGGCGGGACTAGCGGAAACATTCAGTACTTC CASSPGGTSGNIQYF
TRBJ2-7 - TRBV20-1 TRBD2 TGCAGTGCTCTCCATAGCGGGAGTCTATACGAGCAGTACTTC CSALHSGSLYEQYF
TRBJ2-4 - TRBV7-2 TRBD2 TGTGCCAGCAGTGGGGAGGGGATCAAAAACATTCAGTACTTC CASSGEGIKNIQYF
TRBJ2-1 - TRBV7-9 - TGTGCCAGCAGCTTACCAGGGGATGAGCAGTTCTTC CASSLPGDEQFF
TRBJ2-1 - TRBV3-1 - TGTGCCAGCAGCCCAGCGACTAGGATGTCTGAGCAGTTCTTC CASSPATRMSEQFF
TRBJ2-5 - TRBV7-9 TRBD1 TGTGCCAGCAGCCAGGGACAGGGGGCACCCGAGACCCAGTACTTC CASSQGQGAPETQYF
TRBJ2-3 few TRBV27 TRBD2 TGTGCCAGCAGTTTAATTAGCGGGCACAGATACGCGTATTTT CASSLISGHRYAYF
TRBJ1-1 few TRBV5-6 - TGTGCCAGCAGCCGCAGGAACACTGAAGCTTTCTTT CASSRRNTEAFF
TRBJ2-7 - TRBV4-1 - TGCGCCAGCAGCCCACTTGTAGCGATCTACGAGCAGTACTTC CASSPLVAIYEQYF
TRBJ2-1 - TRBV6-1 - TGTGCCAGCACTTCCAAGGAAAAGCAGTTCTTC CASTSKEKQFF
TRBJ1-2 - TRBV6-6 TRBD1 TGTGCCAGCAGTTACTCCCAGGGGGCGGGCTATGGCTACACCTTC CASSYSQGAGYGYTF
TRBJ2-5 many TRBV5-1 - TGTGCCAGCAGCCCCGACAGCCAAGAGACCCAGTACTTC CASSPDSQETQYF
TRBJ1-2 - TRBV3-1 TRBD1 TGTGCCAGCAGCCAAGAGGCAGGGGGCTACTATGGCTACACCTTC CASSQEAGGYYGYTF
TRBJ1-2 - TRBV29-1 - TGCAGCGTTGTGGGACCCAATGGCTACACCTTC CSVVGPNGYTF
TRBJ2-7 few TRBV6-5 - TGTGCCAGCAGGCTCGGGGGCGTCAGGTCCTACGAGCAGTACTTC CASRLGGVRSYEQYF
TRBJ2-4 few TRBV29-1 - TGCAGCGTTGACAGGAAAAACATTCAGTACTTC CSVDRKNIQYF
TRBJ2-3 - TRBV20-1 - TGCAGTGCCCCGCTCCCCTATACGCAGTATTTT CSAPLPYTQYF
TRBJ2-5 - TRBV3-1 - TGTGCCAGCAGGCAAGACCAAAAACAGTACTTC CASRQDQKQYF